This TCR beta chain was profiled in a study of T cells in narcolepsy. The V and J ends lost 4 bases and 0 bases, in that order; junction bases with no gene match: 5. CDR3 length equals 15 residues. Per the germline V gene, CDR1 is SGHRS and CDR2 is YFSETQ. Method: immunoSEQ multiplex PCR; TCRdb's copy keeps in-frame clones and lacks some. The repertoire holds around 22,000 clones, with approximately 81% as singletons. This TCR derives from a human donor in good health. Sequencing input: memory (CD45RA-) CD4+ T cells from blood. The V call is TRBV5-1, the J call TRBJ2-7; TRBD2 aligns across 9 bases. This CDR3 is CASSPSGGSSYEQYF. CDR3 sequence (DNA): TGCGCCAGCAGCCCGAGCGGGGGGAGCTCCTACGAGCAGTACTTC.